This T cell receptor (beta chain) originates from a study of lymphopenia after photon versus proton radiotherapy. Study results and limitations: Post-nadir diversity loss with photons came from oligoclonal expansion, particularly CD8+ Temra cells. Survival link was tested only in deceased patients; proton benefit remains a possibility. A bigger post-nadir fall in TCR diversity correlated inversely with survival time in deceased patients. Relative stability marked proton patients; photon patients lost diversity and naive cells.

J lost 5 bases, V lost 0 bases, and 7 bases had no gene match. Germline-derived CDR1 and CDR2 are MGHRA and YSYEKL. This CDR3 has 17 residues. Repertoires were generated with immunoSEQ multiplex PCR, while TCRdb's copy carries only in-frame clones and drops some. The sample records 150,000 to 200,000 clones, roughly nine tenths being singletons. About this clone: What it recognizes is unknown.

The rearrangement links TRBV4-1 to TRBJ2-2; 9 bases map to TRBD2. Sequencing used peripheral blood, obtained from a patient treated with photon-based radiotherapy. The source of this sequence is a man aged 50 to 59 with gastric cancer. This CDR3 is CASSQEVLAGRTGELFF. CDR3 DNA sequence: TGCGCCAGCAGCCAAGAAGTCCTAGCGGGAAGGACCGGGGAGCTGTTTTTT.